The clone carrying this T cell receptor (beta chain) has only a few counts. Its antigen is undetermined. The V gene's germline CDR1 is SGHAT and CDR2 FQNNGV. The germline V and J ends were trimmed by 1 base and 5 bases, with 5 bases remaining between them. The CDR3 loop spans 13 amino acids. Sequenced by immunoSEQ multiplex PCR; TCRdb stores in-frame clones only, minus some. Of 70,000 to 90,000 clones in the sample, approximately 86% were seen once. This entry comes from a study of radiation and T cells in renal cell carcinoma. Study conclusions and caveats: In blood, top tumor clones expanded by 2 weeks, shrinking by 4.

Stated time point: blood 2 weeks post-SBRT. Stated treatment: 15 Gy SBRT to primary tumor, nephrectomy 4 weeks later. After SBRT, blood was collected at 2 and 4 weeks, plus baseline. The chain has TRBV11-2 and TRBJ2-2; D ambiguous. Sequencing used blood, obtained from a patient whose treatment included radiotherapy and nephrectomy. This TCR was sampled from a woman aged 45-59 years with renal cell carcinoma. Here the CDR3 reads CASSLAPTGELFF. Written as DNA, the CDR3 is TGTGCCAGCAGCTTAGCCCCTACCGGGGAGCTGTTTTTT.